Presented here are 28 T cell receptor beta chains from one specimen sequenced in a study of T cells in Graves' hyperthyroidism and ophthalmopathy. Amplified TCR beta CDR3 regions came from RNA transcripts. RT-PCR in the first round (using the HTBI primer set) targeted the TCR CDR3. One entry per CDR3 protein results from TCRdb running MiXCR on the multiplex PCR reads. The sample holds roughly 650,000 distinct CDR3 sequences, around 15% seen once. Sequences were obtained from blood. These receptors originate from a woman in her thirties or forties with Graves' ophthalmopathy.

This clonotype was observed a handful of times. The rearrangement joins TRBV25-1 to TRBJ2-2, with unresolved D. Germline CDR1 and CDR2: MGHDK and SYGVNS. Trimming took off 3 bases at V and 4 bases at J, with 15 bases between the two ends. The CDR3 extends over 16 amino acids. CDR3 in DNA: TGTGCCAGCAGTGACTACCTGGGCAGATCCACCGGGGAGCTGTTTTTT. It encodes CASSDYLGRSTGELFF.

The sample holds many counts of this clonotype. The rearrangement uses TRBV5-1 and TRBJ2-7, with 9 bases aligning to TRBD1. The CDR3 runs 15 residues. Germline CDR1 SGHRS, CDR2 YFSETQ. J lost 5 bases, V lost 4 bases, and 10 bases had no gene match. CDR3 DNA sequence: TGCGCCAGCAGCCCGACCGGGACAGGGCTCCACGAGCAGTACTTC. Protein product: CASSPTGTGLHEQYF.

The V gene is TRBV5-6, the J gene TRBJ1-5; no firm D call. CDR1 SGHDT and CDR2 YYEEEE come from the germline V gene. This CDR3 is built from 16 residues. V lost 3 bases to trimming and J lost 5 bases, with 18 bases between them. CDR3 nucleotide sequence: TGTGCCAGCAGCTCGGCACGGTGGCAGGTAGATCAGCCCCAGCATTTT. It specifies CASSSARWQVDQPQHF.

This clonotype was observed at least ten times. Here the CDR3 DNA reads TGTGCCAGCAGTGAAGGTAGCGGGTACCGCGATGAGCAGTTCTTC. Its protein product is CASSEGSGYRDEQFF. V usage is TRBV2 and J usage is TRBJ2-1, with 7 bases that match TRBD2. The CDR3 extends over 15 amino acids. V was clipped by 1 base and J by 8 bases; unmatched bases: 8. The germline V gene encodes CDR1 SNHLY and CDR2 FYNNEI.

This clonotype was observed a few times. J is TRBJ2-2 and V is TRBV11-3, with D possibly being TRBD2 (6 bases). The CDR3 contains 18 residues. Germline CDR1 reads SGHNT; CDR2 reads YENEEA. V was trimmed by 2 bases and J by 0 bases, leaving 16 bases between them. This CDR3 reads CASSLSRLGLSNTGELFF. The DNA for the CDR3 is TGTGCCAGCAGCTTATCTAGGTTAGGACTATCGAACACCGGGGAGCTGTTTTTT.

There are many counts of this clonotype. The chain links TRBV12-3 or TRBV12-4 to TRBJ2-5; the D is unclear. This CDR3 has 13 amino acids. V lost 5 bases and J 4 bases, leaving 11 bases between the germline ends. CDR3 sequence reads: CASSLHSGETQYF. CDR3 in DNA: TGTGCCAGCAGTCTTCACAGTGGAGAGACCCAGTACTTC.

The chain employs TRBV20-1 and TRBJ1-3; a possible D gene is TRBD1 (5 bases). The CDR3 runs to 15 residues. V dropped 4 bases and J dropped 0 bases, with 13 bases sitting between them. Germline lookup yields CDR1 DFQATT and CDR2 SNEGSKA (reference sequence). CDR3 protein: CSATRSDSSGNTIYF. DNA for the CDR3: TGCAGTGCTACCCGGAGCGACAGCTCTGGAAACACCATATATTTT.

The V and J genes are TRBV7-2 and TRBJ1-1; possibly TRBD1 for D (6 bases). The CDR3 length is 14 residues. Germline-derived CDR1 and CDR2 are SGHTA and FQGNSA. The ends were cut back, 5 bases at V and 4 bases at J, with 14 bases in the middle. CDR3 amino acids: CASSPSGGATEAFF. The CDR3 nucleotides are TGTGCCAGCAGCCCGTCGGGGGGGGCCACTGAAGCTTTCTTT.

This clonotype was picked up many times. V usage is TRBV29-1 and J usage is TRBJ1-1, with TRBD1 matching over 9 bases. CDR1 is SQVTM, CDR2 ANQGSEA, per germline. CDR3 length: 13 amino acids. J gave up 4 bases and V 7 bases, and 7 bases lay outside the gene matches. The chain's CDR3 is CSARDRESTEAFF. CDR3 sequence (DNA): TGCAGCGCGAGGGACAGGGAAAGCACTGAAGCTTTCTTT. Filled out from reference TRBV29-1 and TRBJ1-1, the complete variable domain reads SAVISQKPSRDICQRGTSLTIQCQVDSQVTMMFWYRQQPGQSLTLIATANQGSEATYESGFVIDKFPISRPNLTFSTLTVSNMSPEDSSIYLCSARDRESTEAFFGQGTRLTVV.

This clonotype was counted at least ten times. The chain recombines TRBV12-3 or TRBV12-4 with TRBJ1-2; 9 bases are shared with TRBD1. V shed 3 bases, J shed 10 bases, and the junction held 6 bases outside the gene matches. The length of the CDR3 is 13 residues. The CDR3 coding sequence is TGTGCCAGCAGTTTGGGGACAGGGCGTGACTACACCTTC. Protein: CASSLGTGRDYTF.

The V call is TRBV5-1, the J call TRBJ2-2, with D maybe TRBD1 (5 bases). Germline loops: CDR1 SGHRS, CDR2 YFSETQ. The germline V and J ends were trimmed by 1 base and 6 bases, with 10 bases remaining between them. This CDR3 has 14 amino acids. Here the CDR3 reads CASSLSTRAGELFF. As DNA, the CDR3 is TGCGCCAGCAGCTTGTCTACCAGGGCCGGGGAGCTGTTTTTT.

V gene TRBV20-1 combines with J gene TRBJ2-1, with 11 bases that match TRBD2. This CDR3 comprises 14 residues. In germline, CDR1 is DFQATT, CDR2 SNEGSKA (reference sequence). V was clipped by 2 bases and J by 7 bases; unmatched bases: 4. The CDR3: CSARRASGRNEQFF. The CDR3 nucleotides read TGCAGTGCTAGAAGGGCTAGCGGGAGGAATGAGCAGTTCTTC.

This clonotype was observed many times. This chain joins TRBV18 and TRBJ2-5; D is undetermined. There are 15 residues in the CDR3. V gave up 2 bases and J gave up 4 bases, with 14 bases separating them. CDR1 is KGHSH, CDR2 LQKENI, per germline. DNA of the CDR3: TGTGCCAGCTCACCATCAGCTGACCGGGCAGAGACCCAGTACTTC. It yields the protein CASSPSADRAETQYF.

For the CDR3, the DNA is TGCAGTGCTAGAGTAGCTCCTACCTCTTCAAATGAAAAACTGTTTTTT. Protein: CSARVAPTSSNEKLFF. This chain joins TRBV20-1 and TRBJ1-4; D ambiguous. V was trimmed by 1 base and J by 5 bases, leaving 17 bases between them. Looked up from germline, CDR1 is DFQATT and CDR2 is SNEGSKA (reference sequence). The CDR3 consists of 16 residues.

The V gene is TRBV20-1, the J gene TRBJ2-1; TRBD1 matches at 7 bases. V lost 0 bases and J lost 6; bases outside the gene matches: 5. Germline-derived CDR1 and CDR2 are DFQATT and SNEGSKA (reference sequence). This CDR3 contains 14 residues. CDR3 amino acids: CSARDRGFGNEQFF. Written as DNA, the CDR3 is TGCAGTGCTAGAGACAGGGGGTTCGGCAATGAGCAGTTCTTC.

This clonotype was observed at least ten times. V and J are TRBV20-1 and TRBJ2-4; D is perhaps TRBD1 or TRBD2 (6 bases each). V was pared by 6 bases and J by 5 bases, with 14 bases between. Germline assignment: CDR1 DFQATT and CDR2 SNEGSKA (reference sequence). There are 13 residues in the CDR3. The CDR3 is CSAPKGGENIQYF. DNA of the CDR3: TGCAGTGCACCGAAGGGGGGAGAAAACATTCAGTACTTC.

This clonotype was detected many times. This chain links TRBV12-3 or TRBV12-4 with TRBJ2-1; possibly TRBD1 or TRBD2 for D (5 bases each). This CDR3 is 12 amino acids long. CDR3 loop: CAGRKSNNEQFF. The CDR3 region has the DNA TGTGCGGGACGGAAATCGAACAATGAGCAGTTCTTC.

This clonotype was counted only a few times. The chain carries TRBV3-1 and TRBJ1-1; D unclear. V lost 0 bases and J lost 8, with 13 bases in between. The CDR3 totals 14 residues. Germline values: CDR1 LGHDT, CDR2 YNNKEL (reference sequence). In DNA, the CDR3 is TGTGCCAGCAGCCAAGATCTAGGTCAAGCGGAAGCTTTCTTT. This codes for CASSQDLGQAEAFF.

The chain combines TRBV24-1 with TRBJ1-3; unclear D gene. Germline CDR1 KGHDR, CDR2 SFDVKD. The CDR3 is 15 residues long. The V end lost 12 bases, the J end lost 0 bases, and 17 bases lay between the germline ends. CDR3 DNA: TGTGCCGTACCTTCCGGGCCTTCCTCTGGAAACACCATATATTTT. The encoded protein is CAVPSGPSSGNTIYF.

This sequence joins TRBV29-1 and TRBJ1-1, with D perhaps matching TRBD1 (5 bases). Trimming cost V 6 bases and J 2 bases, with 13 bases left between them. Germline CDR1 reads SQVTM; CDR2 reads ANQGSEA. CDR3 length equals 13 residues. The CDR3 is CSVQARGNTEAFF. In nucleotides, the CDR3 is TGCAGCGTACAGGCGAGGGGCAACACTGAAGCTTTCTTT.

This chain's CDR3 is CASSIGDSGANVLTF. The CDR3 nucleotides read TGTGCCAGTAGTATTGGTGACTCTGGGGCCAACGTCCTGACTTTC. The genes are TRBV19 and TRBJ2-6; no clear D. The germline gives CDR1 LNHDA, CDR2 SQIVND (reference sequence). The CDR3 runs to 15 residues. V lost 3 bases and J lost 0, with 6 bases in between.

This clonotype was recorded many times. The rearrangement joins TRBV20-1 to TRBJ2-7, with 11 positions matching TRBD2. This CDR3 is built from 13 residues. From germline, CDR1 is DFQATT and CDR2 SNEGSKA (reference sequence). Germline trimming cut 4 bases from V and 3 bases from J; bases unmatched to any gene: 2. For the CDR3, the DNA is TGCAGTGCTACTGGGACTAGCGGCTACGAGCAGTACTTC. This encodes CSATGTSGYEQYF.

This clonotype was seen ten or more times. The chain links TRBV10-3 to TRBJ2-3; 8 positions agree with TRBD2. Germline values: CDR1 ENHRY, CDR2 SYGVKD. The V segment lost 3 bases and the J segment 4 bases; nucleotides outside the gene matches: 18. This CDR3 region has 19 residues. CDR3 in amino acids: CAISDPSERGHHTADTQYF. CDR3 bases: TGTGCCATCAGTGACCCGTCGGAGCGGGGGCACCACACGGCAGATACGCAGTATTTT.

This clonotype came up many times. J is TRBJ1-1 and V is TRBV29-1; D not certain. CDR3 size: 16 residues. Germline V gene lookup returns CDR1 SQVTM and CDR2 ANQGSEA. Trimming took off 4 bases at V and 1 base at J, with 19 bases between the two ends. The CDR3 nucleotides are TGCAGCGTTGGGAGAAGTCAGACGGTGGGGAACACTGAAGCTTTCTTT. This codes for CSVGRSQTVGNTEAFF.

This clonotype was recorded at least ten times. CDR3 DNA sequence: TGTGCCAGCAGCCAACAGGGGCAGGGCATGGGCCAGCCCCAGCATTTT. It encodes CASSQQGQGMGQPQHF. The chain has TRBV7-8 and TRBJ1-5, with TRBD1 identical over 7 bases. Losses at the gene ends were 5 bases for V and 7 bases for J; bases not matched to a gene: 14. The CDR3 contains 16 residues. CDR1 SGHVS and CDR2 FQNEAQ come from the germline V gene.

This clonotype was seen more than once but under ten times. The CDR3 DNA reads as TGTGCCAGCAGCGCACAGGGTGGGAGCCAAGAGACCCAGTACTTC. Its protein is CASSAQGGSQETQYF. The chain links TRBV9 to TRBJ2-5; TRBD1 might be the D (6 bases). The CDR3 runs 15 residues. Trimming shortened V by 3 bases and J by 1 base, and 13 bases separated the two germline ends. Germline lookup yields CDR1 SGDLS and CDR2 YYNGEE. Complete variable domain (other parts from reference TRBV9 and TRBJ2-5): DSGVTQTPKHLITATGQRVTLRCSPRSGDLSVYWYQQSLDQGLQFLIQYYNGEERAKGNILERFSAQQFPDLHSELNLSSLELGDSALYFCASSAQGGSQETQYFGPGTRLLVL.

This clonotype was observed many times. The V call is TRBV28, the J call TRBJ1-2; D remains ambiguous. CDR3 length: 15 residues. V gave up 3 bases and J gave up 8 bases, with 19 bases separating them. Germline V CDR1 and CDR2: MDHEN, SYDVKM. The CDR3 sequence is CASSFRYSHLLGYTF. The CDR3 DNA reads as TGTGCCAGCAGTTTCCGGTACAGCCATCTGTTAGGCTACACCTTC.

This clonotype has a single count. At one end, the junction sequence differs from germline, possibly due to a read error. CDR3 in DNA: TGTGCCAGCAGCCACCGAAGAGACTATGGCCACACCTTC. Protein sequence: CASSHRRDYGHTF. The chain combines TRBV27 with TRBJ1-2; D is ambiguous. The CDR3 is 13 amino acids. Germline loops: CDR1 MNHEY, CDR2 SMNVEV (reference sequence).